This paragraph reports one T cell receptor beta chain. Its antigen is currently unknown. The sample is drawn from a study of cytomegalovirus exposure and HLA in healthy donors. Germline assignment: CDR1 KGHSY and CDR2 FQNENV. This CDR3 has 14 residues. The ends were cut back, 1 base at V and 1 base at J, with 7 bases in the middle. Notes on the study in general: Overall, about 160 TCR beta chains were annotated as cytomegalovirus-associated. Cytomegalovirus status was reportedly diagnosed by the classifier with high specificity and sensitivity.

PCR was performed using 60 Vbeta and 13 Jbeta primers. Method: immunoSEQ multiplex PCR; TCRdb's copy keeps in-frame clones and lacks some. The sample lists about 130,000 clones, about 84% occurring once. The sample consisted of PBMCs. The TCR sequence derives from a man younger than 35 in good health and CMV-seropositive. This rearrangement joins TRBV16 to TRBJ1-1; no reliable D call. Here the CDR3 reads CASSQYQANTEAFF. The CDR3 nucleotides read TGTGCCAGCAGCCAATATCAGGCGAACACTGAAGCTTTCTTT.